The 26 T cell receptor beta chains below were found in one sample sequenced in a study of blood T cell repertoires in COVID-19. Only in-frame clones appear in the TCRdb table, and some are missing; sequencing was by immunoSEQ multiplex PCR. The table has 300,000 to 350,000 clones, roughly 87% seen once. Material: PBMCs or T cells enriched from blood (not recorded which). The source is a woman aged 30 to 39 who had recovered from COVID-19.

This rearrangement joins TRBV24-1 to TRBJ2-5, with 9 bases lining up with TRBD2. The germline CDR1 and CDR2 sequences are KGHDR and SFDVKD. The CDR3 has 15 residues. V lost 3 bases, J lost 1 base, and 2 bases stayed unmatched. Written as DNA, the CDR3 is TGTGCCACCAGTGATAAGCGGGGGGCCCAAGAGACCCAGTACTTC. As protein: CATSDKRGAQETQYF.

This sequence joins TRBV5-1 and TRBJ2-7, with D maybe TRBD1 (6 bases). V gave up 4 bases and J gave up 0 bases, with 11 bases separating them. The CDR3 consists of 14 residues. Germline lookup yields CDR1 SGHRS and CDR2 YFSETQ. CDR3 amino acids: CASSQTGNSYEQYF. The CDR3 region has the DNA TGCGCCAGCAGCCAAACAGGGAACTCCTACGAGCAGTACTTC.

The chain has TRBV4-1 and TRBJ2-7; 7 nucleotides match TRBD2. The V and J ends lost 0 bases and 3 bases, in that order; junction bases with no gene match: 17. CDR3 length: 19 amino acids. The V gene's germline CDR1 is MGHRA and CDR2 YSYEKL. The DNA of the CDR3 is TGCGCCAGCAGCCAAGACCGGGATGTAGCGGGTGAGACACGCTACGAGCAGTACTTC. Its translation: CASSQDRDVAGETRYEQYF.

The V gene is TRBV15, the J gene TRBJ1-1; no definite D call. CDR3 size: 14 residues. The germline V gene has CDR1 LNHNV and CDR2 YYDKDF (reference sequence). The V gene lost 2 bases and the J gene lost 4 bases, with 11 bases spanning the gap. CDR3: CATSRPGAGTEAFF. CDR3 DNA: TGTGCCACCAGCAGACCCGGCGCGGGCACTGAAGCTTTCTTT.

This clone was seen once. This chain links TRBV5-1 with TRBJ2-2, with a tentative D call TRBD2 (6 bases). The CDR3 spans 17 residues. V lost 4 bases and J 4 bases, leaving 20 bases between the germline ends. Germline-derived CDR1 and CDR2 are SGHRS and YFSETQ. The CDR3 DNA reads TGCGCCAGCAGCCAATGGGGAGGTCCCTCGGGCACCGGGGAGCTGTTTTTT. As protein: CASSQWGGPSGTGELFF.

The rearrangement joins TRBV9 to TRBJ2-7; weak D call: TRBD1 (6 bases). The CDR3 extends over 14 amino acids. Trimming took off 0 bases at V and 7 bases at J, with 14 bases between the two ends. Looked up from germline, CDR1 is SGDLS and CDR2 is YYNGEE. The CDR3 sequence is CASSVGAGVMEQYF. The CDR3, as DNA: TGTGCCAGCAGCGTAGGTGCAGGGGTGATGGAGCAGTACTTC.

CDR3 DNA sequence: TGTGCCAGCAGTGAAGCCAGGCATCAGCCCCAGCATTTT. It specifies CASSEARHQPQHF. V usage is TRBV6-1 and J usage is TRBJ1-5; no clear D gene. CDR3 length equals 13 residues. The V gene's germline CDR1 is MNHNS and CDR2 SASEGT. V gave up 0 bases and J gave up 5 bases, with 5 bases separating them.

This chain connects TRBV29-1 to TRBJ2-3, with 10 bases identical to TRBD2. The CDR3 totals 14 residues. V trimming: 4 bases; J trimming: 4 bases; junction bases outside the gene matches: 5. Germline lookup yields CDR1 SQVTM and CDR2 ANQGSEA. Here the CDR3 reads CSVGAGGRADTQYF. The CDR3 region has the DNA TGCAGCGTTGGAGCGGGGGGGCGGGCAGATACGCAGTATTTT.

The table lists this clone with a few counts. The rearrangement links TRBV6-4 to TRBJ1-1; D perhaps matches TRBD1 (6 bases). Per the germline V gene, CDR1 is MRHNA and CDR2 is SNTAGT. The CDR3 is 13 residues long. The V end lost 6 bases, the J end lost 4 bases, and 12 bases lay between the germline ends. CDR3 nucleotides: TGTGCCAGCAGCCCCCAGGGGACCACTGAAGCTTTCTTT. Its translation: CASSPQGTTEAFF.

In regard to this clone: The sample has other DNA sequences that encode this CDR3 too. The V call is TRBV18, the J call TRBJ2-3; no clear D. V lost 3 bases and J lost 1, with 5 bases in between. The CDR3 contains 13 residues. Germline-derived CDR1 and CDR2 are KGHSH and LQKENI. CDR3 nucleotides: TGTGCCAGCTCACCTCCCGGCACAGATACGCAGTATTTT. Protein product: CASSPPGTDTQYF.

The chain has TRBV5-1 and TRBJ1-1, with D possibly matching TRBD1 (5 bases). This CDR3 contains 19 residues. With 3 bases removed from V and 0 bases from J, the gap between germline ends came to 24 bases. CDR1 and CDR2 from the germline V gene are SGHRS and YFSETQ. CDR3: CASSSTPGLSGGMNTEAFF. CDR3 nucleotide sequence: TGCGCCAGCAGCTCAACCCCGGGGCTTAGCGGTGGGATGAACACTGAAGCTTTCTTT.

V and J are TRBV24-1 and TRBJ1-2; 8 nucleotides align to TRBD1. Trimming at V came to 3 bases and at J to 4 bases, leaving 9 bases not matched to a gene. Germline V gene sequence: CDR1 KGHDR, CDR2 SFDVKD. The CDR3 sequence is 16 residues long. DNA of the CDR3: TGTGCCACCAGTGATACAGGGGGTCCAACCCCCTATGGCTACACCTTC. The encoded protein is CATSDTGGPTPYGYTF.

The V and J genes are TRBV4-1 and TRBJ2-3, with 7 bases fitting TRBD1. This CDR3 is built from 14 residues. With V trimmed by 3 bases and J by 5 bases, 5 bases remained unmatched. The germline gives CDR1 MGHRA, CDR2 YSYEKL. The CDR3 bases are TGCGCCAGCAGCCATGACAGGGCGGTAGATACGCAGTATTTT. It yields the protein CASSHDRAVDTQYF.

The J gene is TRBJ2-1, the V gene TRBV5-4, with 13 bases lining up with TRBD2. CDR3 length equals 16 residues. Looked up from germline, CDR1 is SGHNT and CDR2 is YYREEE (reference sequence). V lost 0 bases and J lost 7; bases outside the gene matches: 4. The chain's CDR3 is CASSLGLTSGGNEQFF. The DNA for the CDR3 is TGTGCCAGCAGCTTGGGACTGACTAGCGGGGGGAATGAGCAGTTCTTC.

The CDR3 DNA sequence: TGCGCCAGCAGCCAAGATAATTTCGAGCGGGGGAGCACAGATACGCAGTATTTT. Translation gives CASSQDNFERGSTDTQYF. V is TRBV4-3 and J is TRBJ2-3; 8 bases are shared with TRBD2. There are 18 residues in the CDR3. V was pared by 0 bases and J by 0 bases, with 8 bases of the junction left unmatched. Germline V gives CDR1 LGHNA, CDR2 YSLEER.

CDR3 nucleotide sequence: TGTGCCAGCAGTTCGACTAACAGGGGCAATCAGCCCCAGCATTTT. The encoded protein is CASSSTNRGNQPQHF. V gene TRBV28 combines with J gene TRBJ1-5, with D perhaps matching TRBD1 (6 bases). Trimming removed 4 bases at V and 2 bases at J, with 12 bases between. Germline-derived CDR1 and CDR2 are MDHEN and SYDVKM. The CDR3 has 15 amino acids.

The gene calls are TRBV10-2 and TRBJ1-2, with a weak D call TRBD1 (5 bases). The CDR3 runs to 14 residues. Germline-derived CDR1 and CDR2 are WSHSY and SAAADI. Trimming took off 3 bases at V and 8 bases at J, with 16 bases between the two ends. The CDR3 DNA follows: TGCGCCAGCAGTGATATCGGCAGGGCGGAAGGCTACACCTTC. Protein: CASSDIGRAEGYTF.

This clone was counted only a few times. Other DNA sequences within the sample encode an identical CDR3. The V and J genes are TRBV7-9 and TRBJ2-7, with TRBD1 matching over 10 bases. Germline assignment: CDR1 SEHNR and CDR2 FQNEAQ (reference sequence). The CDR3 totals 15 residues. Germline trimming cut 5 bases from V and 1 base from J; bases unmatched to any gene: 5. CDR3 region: CASSPGTGASYEQYF. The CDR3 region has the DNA TGTGCCAGCAGCCCCGGGACAGGGGCTTCCTACGAGCAGTACTTC. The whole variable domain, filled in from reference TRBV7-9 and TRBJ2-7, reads DTGVSQNPRHKITKRGQNVTFRCDPISEHNRLYWYRQTLGQGPEFLTYFQNEAQLEKSRLLSDRFSAERPKGSFSTLEIQRTEQGDSAMYLCASSPGTGASYEQYFGPGTRLTVT.

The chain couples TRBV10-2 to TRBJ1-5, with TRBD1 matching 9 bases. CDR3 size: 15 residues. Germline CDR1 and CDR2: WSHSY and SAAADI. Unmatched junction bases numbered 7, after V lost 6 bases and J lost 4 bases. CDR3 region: CASRKPGTGNQPQHF. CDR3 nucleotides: TGCGCCAGCAGAAAACCCGGGACAGGGAATCAGCCCCAGCATTTT.

CDR3 sequence (DNA): TGTGCCAGCAGCCCACTGACAGGGGGCGAGTCACCCCTCCACTTT. It is translated as CASSPLTGGESPLHF. V usage is TRBV3-1 (or the pseudogene TRBV3-2) and J usage is TRBJ1-6; 10 bases line up with TRBD1. The V segment lost 4 bases and the J segment 10 bases; nucleotides outside the gene matches: 7. Per germline, CDR1 LGHDT and CDR2 YNNKEL (reference sequence). The CDR3 length is 15 residues.

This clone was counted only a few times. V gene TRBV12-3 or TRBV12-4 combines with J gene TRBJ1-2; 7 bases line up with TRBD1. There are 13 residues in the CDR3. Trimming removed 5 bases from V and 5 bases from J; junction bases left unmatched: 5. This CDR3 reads CASSTGVVYGYTF. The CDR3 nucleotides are TGTGCCAGCAGTACAGGGGTGGTTTATGGCTACACCTTC.

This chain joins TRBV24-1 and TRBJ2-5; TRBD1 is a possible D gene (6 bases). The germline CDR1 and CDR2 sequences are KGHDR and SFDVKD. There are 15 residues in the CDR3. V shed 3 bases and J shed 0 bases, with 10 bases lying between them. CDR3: CATSDPRTDQETQYF. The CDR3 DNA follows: TGTGCCACCAGTGATCCCAGGACAGACCAAGAGACCCAGTACTTC.

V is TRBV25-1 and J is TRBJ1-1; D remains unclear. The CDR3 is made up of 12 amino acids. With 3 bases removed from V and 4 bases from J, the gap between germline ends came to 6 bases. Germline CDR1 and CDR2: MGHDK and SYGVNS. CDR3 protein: CASSDRGTEAFF. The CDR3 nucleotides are TGTGCCAGCAGTGACCGCGGCACTGAAGCTTTCTTT.

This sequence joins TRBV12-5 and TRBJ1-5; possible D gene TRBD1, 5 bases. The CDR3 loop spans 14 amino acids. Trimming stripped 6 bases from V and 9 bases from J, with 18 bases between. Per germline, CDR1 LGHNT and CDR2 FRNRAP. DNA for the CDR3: TGTGCTAGTGGCTCCGGGACGCCGGGAGGGCCCCAGCATTTT. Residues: CASGSGTPGGPQHF.

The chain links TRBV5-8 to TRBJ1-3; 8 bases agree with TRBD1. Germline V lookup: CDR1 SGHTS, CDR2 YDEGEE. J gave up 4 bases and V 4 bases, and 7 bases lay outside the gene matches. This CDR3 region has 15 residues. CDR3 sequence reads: CASSVTGTGGNTIYF. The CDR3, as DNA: TGTGCCAGCAGCGTTACCGGGACAGGAGGAAACACCATATATTTT.

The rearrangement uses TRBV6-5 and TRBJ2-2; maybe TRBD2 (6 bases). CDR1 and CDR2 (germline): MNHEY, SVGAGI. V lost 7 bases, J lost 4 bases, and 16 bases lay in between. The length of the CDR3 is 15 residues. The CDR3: CASNRGSAGTGELFF. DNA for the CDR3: TGTGCCAGCAACCGGGGGTCCGCGGGCACCGGGGAGCTGTTTTTT.